Below, 29 T cell receptor beta chains from the same sample are listed, as sequenced in a study of blood T cell repertoires in COVID-19 (dated by TCRdb to between 2020 and 2021). Library method: the immunoSEQ multiplex PCR assay. TCRdb provides this immuneACCESS table in a form limited to in-frame rearrangements. Some clones are lacking; in checked studies, under half of them reflect an unresolved V gene, and why the rest are absent is not known. In all, the sample holds roughly 340,000 clones, and about 90% of those were seen once. The top ten clones comprise roughly 6.3% of the sample. The specimen sequenced was peripheral blood. Receptors were obtained from a woman between 45 and 60 years old with COVID-19, enrolled during active disease.

The gene calls are TRBV19 and TRBJ1-5; no clear D. Deletions cut 5 bases from V and 6 bases from J, with 8 bases between. CDR1 and CDR2 (germline): LNHDA, SQIVND (reference sequence). The CDR3 totals 12 residues. CDR3 sequence: CASSLPGQPQHF. CDR3 nucleotides: TGTGCCAGTAGTTTACCCGGTCAGCCCCAGCATTTT.

In nucleotides, the CDR3 is TGTGCCAGCAGCCATCGCCCGGGACAGAGCTCTGGAAACACCATATATTTT. Residues: CASSHRPGQSSGNTIYF. The V call is TRBV11-2, the J call TRBJ1-3, with 7 nucleotides matching TRBD1. Germline loops: CDR1 SGHAT, CDR2 FQNNGV. The CDR3 totals 17 residues. After removal of 5 bases from V and 0 bases from J, the junction contained 10 bases not matched to a gene.

The chain joins TRBV5-1 to TRBJ2-7; D possibly corresponds to TRBD1 (6 bases). This CDR3 has 13 residues. Trimming removed 1 base from V and 5 bases from J, with 10 bases in between. Germline V gene data show CDR1 as SGHRS and CDR2 as YFSETQ. DNA of the CDR3: TGCGCCAGCAGCTTGCAGGGGCTCCACGAGCAGTACTTC. Translating gives CASSLQGLHEQYF.

The chain recombines TRBV5-1 with TRBJ1-1; D perhaps matches TRBD1 (6 bases). This CDR3 comprises 15 residues. V lost 0 bases, J lost 3 bases, and 12 bases lay in between. From germline, CDR1 is SGHRS and CDR2 YFSETQ. CDR3 sequence reads: CASSLDRDQYTEAFF. The CDR3 DNA follows: TGCGCCAGCAGCTTGGACAGGGACCAGTACACTGAAGCTTTCTTT.

CDR3 region: CASSLRGQGSDTQYF. For the CDR3, the DNA is TGCGCCAGCAGCTTGAGGGGACAGGGCTCCGATACGCAGTATTTT. V usage is TRBV5-1 and J usage is TRBJ2-3; 9 bases map to TRBD1. Germline lookup yields CDR1 SGHRS and CDR2 YFSETQ. J gave up 6 bases and V 1 base, and 6 bases lay outside the gene matches. This CDR3 comprises 15 residues.

V and J are TRBV15 and TRBJ1-4; the D gene is possibly TRBD1 (5 bases). V lost 3 bases, J lost 6 bases, and 14 bases lay in between. Germline assignment: CDR1 LNHNV and CDR2 YYDKDF (reference sequence). The CDR3 is 15 amino acids. The CDR3 bases are TGTGCCACCAGCAGGGACGGGGGGGGAGATGAAAAACTGTTTTTT. As protein: CATSRDGGGDEKLFF.

Only a few counts were recorded for this clone. The V gene is TRBV5-6, the J gene TRBJ1-1; D gene uncertain. V was trimmed by 4 bases and J by 2 bases, leaving 6 bases between them. This CDR3 has 12 residues. Germline lookup yields CDR1 SGHDT and CDR2 YYEEEE. The CDR3 DNA is TGTGCCAGCAGCACACAAAACACTGAAGCTTTCTTT. It codes for CASSTQNTEAFF.

The chain employs TRBV6-5 and TRBJ1-5; D is uncertain. V was cut by 5 bases and J by 7 bases, with 12 bases left in between. This CDR3 region has 13 residues. Germline V CDR1 and CDR2: MNHEY, SVGAGI. For the CDR3, the DNA is TGTGCCAGCAGTCTCCTCGCGGGGCAGCCCCAGCATTTT. Translation: CASSLLAGQPQHF.

The V gene is TRBV6-2 or TRBV6-3, the J gene TRBJ1-3; D is uncertain. The germline V gene encodes CDR1 MNHEY and CDR2 SVGEGT. V was shortened by 2 bases and J by 4 bases, with 9 bases between the two germline ends. This CDR3 region has 14 residues. DNA for the CDR3: TGTGCCAGCAGTTACGGAGAAATCGGAAACACCATATATTTT. It yields the protein CASSYGEIGNTIYF.

V usage is TRBV4-1 and J usage is TRBJ2-1; no firm D call. CDR1 is MGHRA, CDR2 YSYEKL, per germline. The CDR3 length is 17 residues. V gave up 3 bases and J gave up 10 bases, with 25 bases separating them. The CDR3 reads CASSQYGAGGQSGEQFF. The DNA of the CDR3 is TGCGCCAGCAGCCAGTACGGTGCAGGTGGGCAGAGTGGGGAGCAGTTCTTC.

The CDR3 coding sequence is TGTGCCAGTAGTGCATCCAGCTACGAGCAGTACTTC. Encoded protein: CASSASSYEQYF. This rearrangement joins TRBV19 to TRBJ2-7; unclear D gene. CDR1 and CDR2 from the germline V gene are LNHDA and SQIVND (reference sequence). This CDR3 is 12 amino acids long. Trimming stripped 5 bases from V and 3 bases from J, with 8 bases between. The whole variable domain, filled in from reference TRBV19 and TRBJ2-7, reads DGGITQSPKYLFRKEGQNVTLSCEQNLNHDAMYWYRQDPGQGLRLIYYSQIVNDFQKGDIAEGYSVSREKKESFPLTVTSAQKNPTAFYLCASSASSYEQYFGPGTRLTVT.

The chain couples TRBV6-2 or TRBV6-3 to TRBJ2-6; D possibly corresponds to TRBD1 (6 bases). V shed 5 bases and J shed 2 bases, with 13 bases lying between them. This CDR3 comprises 16 residues. Germline lookup yields CDR1 MNHEY and CDR2 SVGEGT. Written as DNA, the CDR3 is TGTGCCAGCAGTCGACCCAGGGGAGCTGGGGCCAACGTCCTGACTTTC. Its translation is CASSRPRGAGANVLTF.

This chain uses TRBV3-1 (or the pseudogene TRBV3-2) with TRBJ2-1; TRBD2 aligns across 9 bases. The V gene end was trimmed by 0 bases and the J gene end by 9 bases; junction bases not matched to a gene: 12. The CDR3 runs to 17 residues. Germline V gene data show CDR1 as LGHDT and CDR2 as YNNKEL (reference sequence). Written as DNA, the CDR3 is TGTGCCAGCAGCCAAGATCCGACGACTAGCGGTAACTCTGAGCAGTTCTTC. Amino acid sequence: CASSQDPTTSGNSEQFF.

The rearrangement links TRBV18 to TRBJ2-1, with 9 bases lining up with TRBD2. V gave up 4 bases and J gave up 10 bases; unmatched junction bases: 14. Germline assignment: CDR1 KGHSH and CDR2 LQKENI. The CDR3 spans 16 residues. The CDR3 DNA follows: TGTGCCAGCTCACGTCTTCGCGGGAGGGCCTCTAACGAGCAGTTCTTC. This sequence encodes CASSRLRGRASNEQFF.

The chain uses TRBV29-1 and TRBJ2-1; the match to TRBD2 covers 7 bases. Germline CDR1 and CDR2: SQVTM and ANQGSEA. J was trimmed by 9 bases and V by 0 bases; bases with no gene match: 11. The length of the CDR3 is 15 residues. The CDR3 is CSVEDWGEGRIEQFF. The CDR3 region has the DNA TGCAGCGTTGAAGACTGGGGGGAGGGCCGTATTGAGCAGTTCTTC.

The chain joins TRBV5-1 to TRBJ1-2; 7 bases fit TRBD1. CDR3 length: 13 residues. V lost 4 bases, J lost 6 bases, and 6 bases stayed unmatched. CDR1 and CDR2 (germline): SGHRS, YFSETQ. The CDR3 DNA reads as TGCGCCAGCAGCCCCCAGGGGGAAGATGGCTACACCTTC. Translation gives CASSPQGEDGYTF.

This sequence joins TRBV27 and TRBJ2-7; TRBD1 agrees at 7 bases. The CDR3 extends over 13 amino acids. The junction had 6 bases not matched to a gene; V was cut back by 4 bases and J by 6 bases. Germline CDR1 is MNHEY and CDR2 is SMNVEV (reference sequence). The chain's CDR3 is CASSYQGVGEQYF. The CDR3, as DNA: TGTGCCAGCAGTTACCAGGGGGTAGGCGAGCAGTACTTC.

The chain joins TRBV25-1 to TRBJ1-2; D may be TRBD1 (6 bases). CDR1 is MGHDK and CDR2 is SYGVNS in the germline V gene. V was pared by 5 bases and J by 4 bases, with 14 bases between. This CDR3 contains 14 residues. DNA of the CDR3: TGTGCCAGCAGTCGAACAGGGCGAAGCTATGGCTACACCTTC. This translates into CASSRTGRSYGYTF.

The CDR3 bases are TGTGCCAGCAGCTTGGGCCAGGGTTTCACTGAAGCTTTCTTT. Its translation is CASSLGQGFTEAFF. The rearrangement joins TRBV11-3 to TRBJ1-1; D might be TRBD1 (5 bases). This CDR3 region has 14 residues. The V and J ends lost 3 bases and 4 bases respectively, with 12 bases between them. CDR1 is SGHNT, CDR2 YENEEA, per germline.

The genes are TRBV27 and TRBJ1-3; a weak D match, TRBD1 (5 bases). CDR1 MNHEY and CDR2 SMNVEV come from the germline V gene (reference sequence). V was cut by 7 bases and J by 5 bases, with 12 bases left in between. The CDR3 contains 13 residues. CDR3 in DNA: TGTGCCAGCAAGGGACTAATTAGAAACACCATATATTTT. It encodes CASKGLIRNTIYF.

The gene calls are TRBV13 and TRBJ2-7; 8 positions match TRBD1. V gave up 5 bases and J gave up 4 bases; unmatched junction bases: 13. CDR3 length: 16 residues. CDR1 and CDR2 (germline): PRHDT, FYEKMQ (reference sequence). As DNA, the CDR3 is TGTGCCAGCAGCGCAGGGGGCGCAGGGGCTAGTTACGAGCAGTACTTC. Encoded protein: CASSAGGAGASYEQYF.

The V gene is TRBV18, the J gene TRBJ2-1; TRBD2 agrees at 9 bases. CDR3 size: 17 residues. V was pared by 3 bases and J by 9 bases, with 15 bases of the junction left unmatched. The germline V gene has CDR1 KGHSH and CDR2 LQKENI. The CDR3 DNA sequence: TGTGCCAGCTCACCGGGCGGGAGGGCCGCGGGGCATAGTGAGCAGTTCTTC. This gives the protein CASSPGGRAAGHSEQFF.

The V gene is TRBV11-3, the J gene TRBJ1-2; 10 positions match TRBD1. V was pared by 3 bases and J by 5 bases, with 12 bases of the junction left unmatched. Germline CDR1 is SGHNT and CDR2 is YENEEA. The CDR3 is 17 amino acids. In nucleotides, the CDR3 is TGTGCCAGCAGCTTCGCCGGGACAGGGGACCTCGGGTATGGCTACACCTTC. Its protein product is CASSFAGTGDLGYGYTF.

The chain joins TRBV27 to TRBJ2-5; TRBD1 matches at 9 bases. Trimming cost V 1 base and J 4 bases; bases outside gene matches: 10. This CDR3 comprises 17 residues. Germline CDR1 is MNHEY and CDR2 is SMNVEV (reference sequence). The CDR3 here is CASSLFPWDRDLETQYF. CDR3 DNA: TGTGCCAGCAGTTTATTCCCATGGGACAGGGACTTAGAGACCCAGTACTTC.

The chain is built from TRBV5-1 and TRBJ1-1, with 9 bases lining up with TRBD1. Germline-derived CDR1 and CDR2 are SGHRS and YFSETQ. There are 13 residues in the CDR3. V dropped 7 bases and J dropped 4; count of bases not matched to a gene: 5. The CDR3 coding sequence is TGCGCCAGCGGGACAGGGAGTGGCACTGAAGCTTTCTTT. Protein: CASGTGSGTEAFF.

The V gene is TRBV2, the J gene TRBJ1-5, with 7 bases matching TRBD1. The CDR3 runs 14 residues. Germline loops: CDR1 SNHLY, CDR2 FYNNEI. Germline trimming cut 4 bases from V and 1 base from J; bases unmatched to any gene: 1. The CDR3 DNA is TGTGCCAGCAGTGGGACAGGAAGCAATCAGCCCCAGCATTTT. This translates into CASSGTGSNQPQHF.

The chain employs TRBV5-1 and TRBJ2-2, with 7 bases lining up with TRBD2. There are 17 residues in the CDR3. V was clipped by 4 bases and J by 5 bases; unmatched bases: 14. The V gene's germline CDR1 is SGHRS and CDR2 YFSETQ. The CDR3 region has the DNA TGCGCCAGCAGCACCACCGGGAGCTGGACTAGGACCGGGGAGCTGTTTTTT. This encodes CASSTTGSWTRTGELFF. The full variable domain, completed using reference TRBV5-1 and TRBJ2-2, is KAGVTQTPRYLIKTRGQQVTLSCSPISGHRSVSWYQQTPGQGLQFLFEYFSETQRNKGNFPGRFSGRQFSNSRSEMNVSTLELGDSALYLCASSTTGSWTRTGELFFGEGSRLTVL.

The chain uses TRBV6-2 or TRBV6-3 and TRBJ2-7; no reliable D call. V gave up 6 bases and J gave up 2 bases, with 8 bases separating them. Germline lookup yields CDR1 MNHEY and CDR2 SVGEGT. The CDR3 contains 12 residues. CDR3 loop: CASSVAAYEQYF. CDR3 in DNA: TGTGCCAGCAGCGTGGCCGCCTACGAGCAGTACTTC.

As to this clone: One junction end does not reproduce the germline sequence, and a read error may be involved. The chain has TRBV11-2 and TRBJ2-7, with 9 bases identical to TRBD2. Germline assignment: CDR1 SGHAT and CDR2 FQNNGV. CDR3 length equals 13 residues. This CDR3 reads CASSLVGTSSYGF. DNA of the CDR3: TGTGCCAGCAGCCTAGTCGGGACTAGCTCGTACGGCTTC.